Listed below are T cell receptor beta chains from one sample, sequenced in a study of Graves' ophthalmopathy and Graves' hyperthyroidism. TCRdb fed the multiplex PCR reads into MiXCR, producing one record per CDR3 protein. The sample lists more than 1,000,000 distinct CDR3 sequences, 35% to 45% occurring once. The sequencing input was peripheral blood or thyroid tissue (not recorded which). The receptors derive from an adult man with Graves' hyperthyroidism. Both conserved end residues are part of each CDR3. A D gene is named only where the DNA matches it firmly. Clone sizes are given selectively: once, few, many, or a class where the clone is expanded.

D gene: -; J gene: TRBJ1-5; V gene: TRBV19; clone size: -; CDR3 DNA: TGTGCCAGTAAAAAAGAGGGGGTGCAGCCCCAGCATTTT; CDR3 protein: CASKKEGVQPQHF
D gene: TRBD1; J gene: TRBJ2-5; V gene: TRBV2; clone size: -; CDR3 DNA: TGTGCCAGCAGTCCCCTAGACAGGGGGGGGTCAGAGACCCAGTACTTC; CDR3 protein: CASSPLDRGGSETQYF
D gene: -; J gene: TRBJ2-7; V gene: TRBV6-5; clone size: many; CDR3 DNA: TGTGCCAGCAGTTACTCGGGCGGGTCGTCTGGGCAGTACTTC; CDR3 protein: CASSYSGGSSGQYF
D gene: -; J gene: TRBJ2-7; V gene: TRBV7-6; clone size: many; CDR3 DNA: TGTGCCAGCAGCTTAGGAGCTGGTGGCGAGCAGTACTTC; CDR3 protein: CASSLGAGGEQYF
D gene: -; J gene: TRBJ1-1; V gene: TRBV10-3; clone size: many; CDR3 DNA: TGTGCCATCAGTGAGGGAAACACTGAAGCTTTCTTT; CDR3 protein: CAISEGNTEAFF
D gene: -; J gene: TRBJ1-2; V gene: TRBV5-1; clone size: once; CDR3 DNA: TGCACCAGCAGTTCTGACAGGTTACAGGGTGGCTACACCTTC; CDR3 protein: CTSSSDRLQGGYTF
D gene: TRBD1; J gene: TRBJ1-4; V gene: TRBV25-1; clone size: -; CDR3 DNA: TGTGCCAGCGTCGGCGGGACAGGGAATGAAAAACTGTTTTTT; CDR3 protein: CASVGGTGNEKLFF
D gene: -; J gene: TRBJ2-5; V gene: TRBV27; clone size: many; CDR3 DNA: TGTGCCAGCAGAGTTTCCTCTATGGGGACCCAGTACTTC; CDR3 protein: CASRVSSMGTQYF
D gene: -; J gene: TRBJ1-5; V gene: TRBV20-1; clone size: -; CDR3 DNA: TGCAGTGCTGAGACGGATTACAATCAGCCCCAGCATTTT; CDR3 protein: CSAETDYNQPQHF
D gene: TRBD2; J gene: TRBJ2-3; V gene: TRBV9; clone size: -; CDR3 DNA: TGTGCCAGCAGCGTAGGGCGGGAGCATACGCAGTATTTT; CDR3 protein: CASSVGREHTQYF
D gene: TRBD1; J gene: TRBJ1-5; V gene: TRBV10-1; clone size: once; CDR3 DNA: TGTGCCAGCAGCCAAGATCTGGACAGGGTGGGCAATCAGCCCCAGCATTTT; CDR3 protein: CASSQDLDRVGNQPQHF
D gene: -; J gene: TRBJ1-2; V gene: TRBV29-1; clone size: -; CDR3 DNA: TGCAGCGTCTCAGTAGGCCTAGCTGGCTACACCTTC; CDR3 protein: CSVSVGLAGYTF
D gene: -; J gene: TRBJ1-1; V gene: TRBV6-5; clone size: many; CDR3 DNA: TGTGCCAGCAGTGGGACATTGTTCACTGAAGCTTTCTTT; CDR3 protein: CASSGTLFTEAFF
D gene: -; J gene: TRBJ2-2; V gene: TRBV7-9; clone size: many; CDR3 DNA: TGTGCCAGCGGTCCGACGAGCGCCCCGAACACCGGGGAGCTGTTTTTT; CDR3 protein: CASGPTSAPNTGELFF
D gene: -; J gene: TRBJ1-6; V gene: TRBV7-9; clone size: once; CDR3 DNA: TGTGCCAGCAGCAAGGATTCACCCCTCCACTTT; CDR3 protein: CASSKDSPLHF
D gene: TRBD2; J gene: TRBJ2-7; V gene: TRBV12-3/TRBV12-4; clone size: few; CDR3 DNA: TGTGCCAGCAGTCGGTCCCTTAGCGGGATTCTCTCCTACGAGCAGTACTTC; CDR3 protein: CASSRSLSGILSYEQYF
D gene: TRBD2; J gene: TRBJ2-2; V gene: TRBV7-9; clone size: -; CDR3 DNA: TGTGCCAGCAGCTCTCGGACTAGCGGGAGCGGGGGGGAGCTGTTTTTT; CDR3 protein: CASSSRTSGSGGELFF
D gene: -; J gene: TRBJ1-2; V gene: TRBV7-9; clone size: -; CDR3 DNA: TGTGCCTTCCAAAAAGACTACTATGGCTACACCTTC; CDR3 protein: CAFQKDYYGYTF
D gene: -; J gene: TRBJ2-2; V gene: TRBV11-2; clone size: few; CDR3 DNA: TGTGCCAGCAGCGCGTACGGGCCGTACACCGGGGAGCTGTTTTTT; CDR3 protein: CASSAYGPYTGELFF
D gene: -; J gene: TRBJ2-7; V gene: TRBV29-1; clone size: many; CDR3 DNA: TGCAGCGTTGGGGCAGAAACCTACGAGCAGTACTTC; CDR3 protein: CSVGAETYEQYF
D gene: -; J gene: TRBJ1-5; V gene: TRBV7-2; clone size: many; CDR3 DNA: TGTGCCAGCAGCTGGGAGGGGCGGGGTAGCAATCAGCCCCAGCATTTT; CDR3 protein: CASSWEGRGSNQPQHF
D gene: TRBD1; J gene: TRBJ2-2; V gene: TRBV19; clone size: few; CDR3 DNA: TGTGCCAGTAGTCGGACAGGGGGCGCGATTATCACCGGGGAGCTGTTTTTT; CDR3 protein: CASSRTGGAIITGELFF
D gene: TRBD1; J gene: TRBJ1-4; V gene: TRBV5-8; clone size: many; CDR3 DNA: TGTGCCAGCAGCCCAGGGACAGGGAGTAATGAAAAACTGTTTTTT; CDR3 protein: CASSPGTGSNEKLFF
D gene: TRBD1; J gene: TRBJ1-2; V gene: TRBV9; clone size: -; CDR3 DNA: TGTGCCAGCTCACCTCCGGGACAGGGGGGAGATGGCTACACCTTC; CDR3 protein: CASSPPGQGGDGYTF
D gene: TRBD1; J gene: TRBJ2-2; V gene: TRBV7-3; clone size: many; CDR3 DNA: TGTGCCAGCAGCTCCGGTCAGGGGGCACGCGGGGAGCTGTTTTTT; CDR3 protein: CASSSGQGARGELFF
D gene: -; J gene: TRBJ1-5; V gene: TRBV11-2; clone size: many; CDR3 DNA: TGTGCCAGCAGCTCCGAGGGGAGGCAGCCCCAGCATTTT; CDR3 protein: CASSSEGRQPQHF
D gene: -; J gene: TRBJ2-5; V gene: TRBV10-2; clone size: many; CDR3 DNA: TGCGCCAGCAGTGACTCTAAGTGGGGGCAAGAGACCCAGTACTTC; CDR3 protein: CASSDSKWGQETQYF
D gene: -; J gene: TRBJ2-2; V gene: TRBV19; clone size: few; CDR3 DNA: TGTGCCAGTAGAGGACTCCCCAGGGGTACCGGGGAGCTGTTTTTT; CDR3 protein: CASRGLPRGTGELFF
D gene: TRBD2; J gene: TRBJ2-7; V gene: TRBV27; clone size: few; CDR3 DNA: TGTGCCAGCAGTTTGATGACTAGCGGGAGATCCGAGCAGTACTTC; CDR3 protein: CASSLMTSGRSEQYF
D gene: TRBD1; J gene: TRBJ2-7; V gene: TRBV7-6; clone size: many; CDR3 DNA: TGTGCCAGCAGCTGCAGCGCAGGACAGGCGAACTCCTACGAGCAGTACTTC; CDR3 protein: CASSCSAGQANSYEQYF
D gene: TRBD1; J gene: TRBJ1-3; V gene: TRBV29-1; clone size: -; CDR3 DNA: TGCAGCGGCCCAGACGGACAGGGGGCAGGGGCCCAGAACACCATATATTTT; CDR3 protein: CSGPDGQGAGAQNTIYF
D gene: -; J gene: TRBJ1-2; V gene: TRBV10-2; clone size: few; CDR3 DNA: TGCGCCAGCAGTGAGGTGAACAGTCTTTTAAACTATGGCTACACCTTC; CDR3 protein: CASSEVNSLLNYGYTF
D gene: TRBD1; J gene: TRBJ1-6; V gene: TRBV9; clone size: -; CDR3 DNA: TGTGCCAGCAGCCGCGACAGGGCATATTCACCCCTCCACTTT; CDR3 protein: CASSRDRAYSPLHF
D gene: -; J gene: TRBJ1-2; V gene: TRBV29-1; clone size: once; CDR3 DNA: TGCAGCGTTGAAGATCGGGGGGCAGCCCACTACACCTTC; CDR3 protein: CSVEDRGAAHYTF
D gene: -; J gene: TRBJ1-6; V gene: TRBV12-3/TRBV12-4; clone size: many; CDR3 DNA: TGTGCCAGCAGGGGGCAGGTTAACAATTCACCCCTCCACTTT; CDR3 protein: CASRGQVNNSPLHF